This entry concerns a single T cell receptor (beta chain). Its matching antigen is unknown. The source of the sample is a study of blood T cells in healthy people across ages. Findings of the study overall: Getting older went along with TCR beta diversity per million T cells dropping roughly linearly. Greater diversity and more naive CD4+ cells were seen in long-lived donors than in aged donors.

The CDR3 has 14 residues. V was shortened by 8 bases and J by 4 bases, with 18 bases between the two germline ends. Germline V lookup: CDR1 MNHEY, CDR2 SMNVEV (reference sequence). A second PCR of 7 to 11 cycles used a sample-barcoded 5' primer and a J-beta primer mix. Via MiXCR, TCRdb re-called the 5' RACE reads, giving one row per CDR3 protein. The sample yields 850,000 to 1,100,000 distinct CDR3 sequences, roughly two fifths seen once. This receptor was taken from a man younger than 30 in good health. The chain is built from TRBV27 and TRBJ2-7, with D perhaps TRBD2 (5 bases). The sequenced material came from blood. CDR3 sequence reads: CASFVRARGYEQYF. The CDR3 bases are TGTGCCAGCTTTGTTCGGGCCAGAGGGTACGAGCAGTACTTC.